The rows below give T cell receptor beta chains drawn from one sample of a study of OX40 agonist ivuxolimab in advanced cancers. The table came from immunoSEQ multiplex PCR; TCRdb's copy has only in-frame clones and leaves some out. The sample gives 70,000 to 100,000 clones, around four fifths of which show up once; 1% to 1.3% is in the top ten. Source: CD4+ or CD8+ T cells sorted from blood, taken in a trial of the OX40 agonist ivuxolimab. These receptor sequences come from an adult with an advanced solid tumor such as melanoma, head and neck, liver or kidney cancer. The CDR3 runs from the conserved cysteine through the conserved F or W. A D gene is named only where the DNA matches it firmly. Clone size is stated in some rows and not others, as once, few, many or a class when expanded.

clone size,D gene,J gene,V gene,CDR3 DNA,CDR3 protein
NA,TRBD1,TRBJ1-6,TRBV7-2,TGTGCCAGCAGCTTAGCCGCAGGGGGTTTTTATAATTCACCCCTCCACTTT,CASSLAAGGFYNSPLHF
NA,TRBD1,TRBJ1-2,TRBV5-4,TGTGCCAGCAGCTTCGGGACAGGCTATGGCTACACCTTC,CASSFGTGYGYTF
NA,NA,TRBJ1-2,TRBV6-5,TGTGCCAGCAGTTACTCGTCCGCAGCTAATGGCTACACCTTC,CASSYSSAANGYTF
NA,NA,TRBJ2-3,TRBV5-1,TGCGCCAGCAGCTTGGGCTCCGACACAGATACGCAGTATTTT,CASSLGSDTDTQYF
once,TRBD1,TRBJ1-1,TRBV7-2,TGTGCCAGCAGCCAACAGGGGGGCTCTGAAGCTTTCTTT,CASSQQGGSEAFF
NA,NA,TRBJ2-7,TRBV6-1,TGTGCCAGCAGCACCCCTAACTTGGACGAGCAGTACTTC,CASSTPNLDEQYF
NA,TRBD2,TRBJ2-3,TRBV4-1,TGCGCCAGCAGCCATCTTTCCGGGACTAGAATAGATACGCAGTATTTT,CASSHLSGTRIDTQYF
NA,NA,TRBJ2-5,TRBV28,TGTGCCAGCAGTTTCTATCCAGGGGGGGAGACCCAGTACTTC,CASSFYPGGETQYF
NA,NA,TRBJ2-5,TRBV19,TGTGCCAGTAGTCTTGGGGGAGGCCTTGGGACCCAGTACTTC,CASSLGGGLGTQYF
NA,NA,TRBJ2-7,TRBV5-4,TGTGCCAGCAGCTTGCCGGACAACGAGCAGTACTTC,CASSLPDNEQYF
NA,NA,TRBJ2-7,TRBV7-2,TGTGCCAGCAGCTTAGTAGACAGTGCCTACGAGCAGTACTTC,CASSLVDSAYEQYF
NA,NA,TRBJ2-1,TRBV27,TGTGCCAGCAGTTTTGGCAGGGAACGCAATGAGCAGTTCTTC,CASSFGRERNEQFF
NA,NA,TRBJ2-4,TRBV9,TGTGCCAGCAGCGTATCGCCCGGCTTAGCCAAAAACATTCAGTACTTC,CASSVSPGLAKNIQYF
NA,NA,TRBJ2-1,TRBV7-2,TGTGCCAGCAGCATTCAGGGGGGCGGGGCGACGAAGGAGTTCTTC,CASSIQGGGATKEFF
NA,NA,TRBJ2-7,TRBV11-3,TGTGCCAGCAGCTTAGCAGGGGCGCGGGAGCAGTACTTC,CASSLAGAREQYF
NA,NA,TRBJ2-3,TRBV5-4,TGTGCCAGCAGCATCGAGGCTAGCACAGATACGCAGTATTTT,CASSIEASTDTQYF
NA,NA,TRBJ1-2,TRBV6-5,TGTGCCAGCAGCCTCGGGAGGGGTGGCTACACCTTC,CASSLGRGGYTF
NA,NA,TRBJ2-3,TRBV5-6,TGTGCCAGCAGCTTGTCTGTTACAGATACAGCAGATACGCAGTATTTT,CASSLSVTDTADTQYF
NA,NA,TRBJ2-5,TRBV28,TGTGCCAGCAGTTTCGAGGGGCCCAGGCGGGAGACCCAGTACTTC,CASSFEGPRRETQYF
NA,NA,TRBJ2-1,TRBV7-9,TGTGCCAGCAGCTTATCCGGCAATGAGCAGTTCTTC,CASSLSGNEQFF
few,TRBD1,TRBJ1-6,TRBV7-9,TGTGCCAGCAGCTTAGCGGGACAGGAAAGTTCACCCCTCCACTTT,CASSLAGQESSPLHF
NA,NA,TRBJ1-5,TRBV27,TGTGCCAGCAGTTTAGGGAGGAATCAGCCCCAGCATTTT,CASSLGRNQPQHF
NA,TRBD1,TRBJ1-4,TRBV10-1,TGCGCCAGCACAGTGCGGGGACAGGGGGAGAATGAAAAACTGTTTTTT,CASTVRGQGENEKLFF
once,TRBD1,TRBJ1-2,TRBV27,TGTGCCAGCAGTTTTTTCGACAGGGCCGGCTACACCTTC,CASSFFDRAGYTF
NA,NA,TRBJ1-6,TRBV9,TGTGCCAGCAGCGTAAGTCAGGACCTAACACCCCTCCACTTT,CASSVSQDLTPLHF
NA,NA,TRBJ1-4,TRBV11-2,TGTGCCAGCAGCTTAGAAGGAAGGGGGAAGAATGAAAAACTGTTTTTT,CASSLEGRGKNEKLFF
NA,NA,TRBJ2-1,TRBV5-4,TGTGCCAGCAGCTTGGCCGAGGGAAAAAGGTTCAATGAGCAGTTCTTC,CASSLAEGKRFNEQFF
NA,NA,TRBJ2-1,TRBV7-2,TGTGCCAGCAGCTTAGCATTGTCGGATGGGAATTTCTTC,CASSLALSDGNFF
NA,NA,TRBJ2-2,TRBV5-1,TGCGCCAGCAGCCCACAGGGTCAGTTGATCGCCGGGGAGCTGTTTTTT,CASSPQGQLIAGELFF
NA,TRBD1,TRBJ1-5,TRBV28,TGTGCCAGCAGACCTACAGGGGTAGATGGTCAGCCCCAGCATTTT,CASRPTGVDGQPQHF
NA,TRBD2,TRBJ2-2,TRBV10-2,TGCGCCAGCAGTGAGGTTTTTCTAGCGGGGGGGCGGACCGGGGAGCTGTTTTTT,CASSEVFLAGGRTGELFF
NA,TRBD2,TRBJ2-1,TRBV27,TGTGCCAGCAGTTTTTGGCTAGCGGGGGGTTACAATGAGCAGTTCTTC,CASSFWLAGGYNEQFF
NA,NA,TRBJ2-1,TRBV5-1,TGCGCCAGCAGAGGGGAGAATGAGCAGTTCTTC,CASRGENEQFF
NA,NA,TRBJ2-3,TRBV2,TGTGCCAGCAGTGATGCGAGACATTTCCTAGATACGCAGTATTTT,CASSDARHFLDTQYF
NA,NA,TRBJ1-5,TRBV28,TGTGCCAGCAGACCCAAGAATCAGCCCCAGCATTTT,CASRPKNQPQHF
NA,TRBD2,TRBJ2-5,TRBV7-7,TGTGCCAGCAGCCGGGGACTAGCGGGGGGGCCGGGTGAGACCCAGTACTTC,CASSRGLAGGPGETQYF
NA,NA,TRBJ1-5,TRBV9,TGTGCCAGCAGCGTAGATAGCACCGGCAGTCAGCCCCAGCATTTT,CASSVDSTGSQPQHF
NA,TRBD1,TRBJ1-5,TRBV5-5,TGTGCCAGCAGCCTGGACAGGGCCTATCAGCCCCAGCATTTT,CASSLDRAYQPQHF
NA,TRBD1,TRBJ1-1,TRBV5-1,TGCGCCAGCAGCCTCCGGGACAGGGGGCGCGGGGGTACTGAAGCTTTCTTT,CASSLRDRGRGGTEAFF
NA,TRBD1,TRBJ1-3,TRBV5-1,TGCGCCAGCAGCCCGGGACAGGCCTCTGGAAACACCATATATTTT,CASSPGQASGNTIYF
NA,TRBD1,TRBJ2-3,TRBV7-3,TGTGCCAGCAGCCGAGACAGGGCAAAGGCAGATACGCAGTATTTT,CASSRDRAKADTQYF